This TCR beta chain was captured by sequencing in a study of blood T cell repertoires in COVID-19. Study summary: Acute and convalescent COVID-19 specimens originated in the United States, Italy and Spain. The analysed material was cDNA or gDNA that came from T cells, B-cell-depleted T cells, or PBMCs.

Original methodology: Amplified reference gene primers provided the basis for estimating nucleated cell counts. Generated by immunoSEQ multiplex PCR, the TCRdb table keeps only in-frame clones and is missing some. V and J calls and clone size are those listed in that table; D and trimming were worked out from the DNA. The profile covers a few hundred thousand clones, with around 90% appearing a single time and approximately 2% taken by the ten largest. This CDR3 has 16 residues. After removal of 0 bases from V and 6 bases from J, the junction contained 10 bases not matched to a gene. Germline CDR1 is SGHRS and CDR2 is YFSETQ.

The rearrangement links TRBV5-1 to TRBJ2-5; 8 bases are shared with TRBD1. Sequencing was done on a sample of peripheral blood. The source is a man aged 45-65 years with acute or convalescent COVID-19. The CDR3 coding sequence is TGCGCCAGCAGCTTGGCCCCGGACAGGGCTAGGAAGACCCAGTACTTC. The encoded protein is CASSLAPDRARKTQYF.